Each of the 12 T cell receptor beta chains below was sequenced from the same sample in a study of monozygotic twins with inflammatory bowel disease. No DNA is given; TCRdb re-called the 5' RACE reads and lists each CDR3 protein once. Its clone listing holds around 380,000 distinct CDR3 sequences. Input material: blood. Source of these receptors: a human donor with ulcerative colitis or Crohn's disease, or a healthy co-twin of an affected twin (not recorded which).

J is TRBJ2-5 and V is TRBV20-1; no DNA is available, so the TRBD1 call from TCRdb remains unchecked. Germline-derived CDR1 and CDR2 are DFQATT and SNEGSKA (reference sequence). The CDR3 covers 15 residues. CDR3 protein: CSARDRTGDGETQYF.

The CDR3 spells CASSPPLATTYNEQFF. This chain links TRBV18 with TRBJ2-1; the D gene TCRdb calls, TRBD2, cannot be checked with no DNA. The CDR3 runs to 16 residues. Germline V gives CDR1 KGHSH, CDR2 LQKENI.

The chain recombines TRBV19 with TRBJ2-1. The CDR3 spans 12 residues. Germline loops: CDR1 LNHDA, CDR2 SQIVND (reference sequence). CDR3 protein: CASSIAYNEQFF.

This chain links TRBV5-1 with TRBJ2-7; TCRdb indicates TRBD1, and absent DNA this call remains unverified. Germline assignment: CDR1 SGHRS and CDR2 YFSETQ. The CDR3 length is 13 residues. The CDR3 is CASSRGTAYEQYF.

The CDR3 sequence is CASSPGHRPSTQYF. This rearrangement joins TRBV12-3 or TRBV12-4 to TRBJ2-3; TCRdb outputs TRBD1, but without DNA this stays unchecked. The CDR3 has 14 amino acids.

This CDR3 reads CAWSVQGAHTIYF. The J gene is TRBJ1-3, the V gene TRBV30; lacking DNA, the TRBD1 call made by TCRdb goes unchecked. CDR3 length: 13 amino acids. Per germline, CDR1 GTSNPN and CDR2 SVGIG (reference sequence). The complete variable domain, with remaining parts taken from reference TRBV30 and TRBJ1-3, reads SQTIHQWPATLVQPVGSPLSLECTVEGTSNPNLYWYRQAAGRGLQLLFYSVGIGQISSEVPQNLSASRPQDRQFILSSKKLLLSDSGFYLCAWSVQGAHTIYFGEGSWLTVV.

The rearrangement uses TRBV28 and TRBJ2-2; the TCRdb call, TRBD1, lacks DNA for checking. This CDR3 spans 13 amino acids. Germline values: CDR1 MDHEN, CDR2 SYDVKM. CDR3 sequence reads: CASPDPYTGELFF. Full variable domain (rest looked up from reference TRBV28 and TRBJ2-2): DVKVTQSSRYLVKRTGEKVFLECVQDMDHENMFWYRQDPGLGLRLIYFSYDVKMKEKGDIPEGYSVSREKKERFSLILESASTNQTSMYLCASPDPYTGELFFGEGSRLTVL.

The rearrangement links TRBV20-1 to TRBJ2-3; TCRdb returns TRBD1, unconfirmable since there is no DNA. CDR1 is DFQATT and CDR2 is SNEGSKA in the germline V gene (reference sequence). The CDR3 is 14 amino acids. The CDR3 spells CSASSAGELDTQYF.

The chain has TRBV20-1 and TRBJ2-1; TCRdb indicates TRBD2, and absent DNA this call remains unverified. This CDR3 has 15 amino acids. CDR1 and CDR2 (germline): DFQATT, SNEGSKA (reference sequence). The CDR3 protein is CSAPLTSRGRGEQFF.

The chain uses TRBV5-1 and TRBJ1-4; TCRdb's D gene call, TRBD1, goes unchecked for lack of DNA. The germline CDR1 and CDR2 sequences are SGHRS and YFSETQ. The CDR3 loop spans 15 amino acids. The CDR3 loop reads CASSKRQGAGEKLFF.

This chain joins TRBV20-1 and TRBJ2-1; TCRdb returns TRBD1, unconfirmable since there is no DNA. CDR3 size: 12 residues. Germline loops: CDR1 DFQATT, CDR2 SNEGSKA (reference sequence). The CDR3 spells CSAGTGGHEQFF.

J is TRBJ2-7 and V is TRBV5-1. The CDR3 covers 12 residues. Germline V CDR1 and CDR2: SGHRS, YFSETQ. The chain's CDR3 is CASSSATYEQYF.